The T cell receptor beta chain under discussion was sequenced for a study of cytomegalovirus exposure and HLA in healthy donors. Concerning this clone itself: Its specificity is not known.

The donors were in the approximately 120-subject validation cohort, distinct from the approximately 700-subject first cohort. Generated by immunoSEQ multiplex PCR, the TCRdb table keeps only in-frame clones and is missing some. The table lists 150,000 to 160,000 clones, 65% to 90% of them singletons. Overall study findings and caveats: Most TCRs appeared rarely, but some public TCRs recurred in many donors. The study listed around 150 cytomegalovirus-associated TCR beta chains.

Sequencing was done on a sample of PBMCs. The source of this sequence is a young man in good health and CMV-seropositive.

DNA of the CDR3: TGTGCCAGCAGTTTTGGACAGGGGTTCTATGGCTACACCTTC. Translation gives CASSFGQGFYGYTF. The chain links TRBV6-5 to TRBJ1-2; TRBD1 matches at 9 bases. This CDR3 is built from 14 residues. V was pared by 4 bases and J by 4 bases, with 4 bases of the junction left unmatched. Germline V gives CDR1 MNHEY, CDR2 SVGAGI.